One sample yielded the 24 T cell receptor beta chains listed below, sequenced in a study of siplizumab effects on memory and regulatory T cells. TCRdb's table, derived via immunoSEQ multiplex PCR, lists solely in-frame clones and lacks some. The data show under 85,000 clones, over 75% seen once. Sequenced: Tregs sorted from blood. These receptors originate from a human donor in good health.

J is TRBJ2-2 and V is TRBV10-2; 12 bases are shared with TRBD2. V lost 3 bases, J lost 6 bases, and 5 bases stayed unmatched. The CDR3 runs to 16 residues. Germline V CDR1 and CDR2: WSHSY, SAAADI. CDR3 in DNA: TGCGCCAGCAGTGATTTGACTAGCGGGAGAGCCGGGGAGCTGTTTTTT. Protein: CASSDLTSGRAGELFF.

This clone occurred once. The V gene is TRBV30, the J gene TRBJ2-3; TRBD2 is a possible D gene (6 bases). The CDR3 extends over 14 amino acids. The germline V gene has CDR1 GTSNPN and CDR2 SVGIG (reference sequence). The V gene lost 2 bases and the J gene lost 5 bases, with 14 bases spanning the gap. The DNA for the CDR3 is TGTGCCTGGAGTCCCTGGGGAGGTAGAGATACGCAGTATTTT. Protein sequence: CAWSPWGGRDTQYF.

The CDR3 here is CSVERSGANVLTF. CDR3 coding DNA: TGCAGCGTTGAACGGTCTGGGGCCAACGTCCTGACTTTC. V usage is TRBV29-1 and J usage is TRBJ2-6; D is unclear. Trimming took off 2 bases at V and 1 base at J, with 3 bases between the two ends. CDR1 is SQVTM, CDR2 ANQGSEA, per germline. The CDR3 has 13 amino acids.

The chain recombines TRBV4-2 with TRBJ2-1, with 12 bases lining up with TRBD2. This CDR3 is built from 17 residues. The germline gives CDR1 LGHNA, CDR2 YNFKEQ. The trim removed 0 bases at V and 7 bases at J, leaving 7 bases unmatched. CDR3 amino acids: CASSQDPSGRALNEQFF. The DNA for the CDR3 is TGTGCCAGCAGCCAAGATCCTAGCGGGAGGGCCCTGAATGAGCAGTTCTTC.

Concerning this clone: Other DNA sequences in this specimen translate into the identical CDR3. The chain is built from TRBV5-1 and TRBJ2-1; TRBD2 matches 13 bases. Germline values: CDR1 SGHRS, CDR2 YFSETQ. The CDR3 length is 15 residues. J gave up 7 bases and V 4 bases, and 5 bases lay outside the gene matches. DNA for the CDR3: TGCGCCAGCAGCGGAGGACTAGCGGGAGTTAATGAGCAGTTCTTC. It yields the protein CASSGGLAGVNEQFF.

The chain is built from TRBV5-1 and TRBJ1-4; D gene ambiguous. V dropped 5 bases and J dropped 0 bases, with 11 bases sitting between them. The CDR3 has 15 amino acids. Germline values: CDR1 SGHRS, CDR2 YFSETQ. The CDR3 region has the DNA TGCGCCAGCAGGAAAAAGGGTTCAACTAATGAAAAACTGTTTTTT. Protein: CASRKKGSTNEKLFF.

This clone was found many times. In nucleotides, the CDR3 is TGTGCCAGCAGCTTTAGGGGGGAGCAGTTCTTC. This sequence encodes CASSFRGEQFF. This chain joins TRBV13 and TRBJ2-1, with a weak D call TRBD1 (6 bases). With 3 bases removed from V and 10 bases from J, the gap between germline ends came to 7 bases. CDR1 is PRHDT and CDR2 is FYEKMQ in the germline V gene (reference sequence). The CDR3 runs to 11 residues.

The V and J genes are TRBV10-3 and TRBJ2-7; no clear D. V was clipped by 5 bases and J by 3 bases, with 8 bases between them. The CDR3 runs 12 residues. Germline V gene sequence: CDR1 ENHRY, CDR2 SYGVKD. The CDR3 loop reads CAISSPYYEQYF. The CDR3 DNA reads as TGTGCCATCAGTAGCCCGTACTACGAGCAGTACTTC.

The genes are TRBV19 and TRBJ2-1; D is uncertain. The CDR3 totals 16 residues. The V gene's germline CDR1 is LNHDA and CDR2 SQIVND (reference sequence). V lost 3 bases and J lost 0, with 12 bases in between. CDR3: CASSILGSSSYNEQFF. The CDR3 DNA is TGTGCCAGTAGTATTTTAGGGTCGAGCTCCTACAATGAGCAGTTCTTC.

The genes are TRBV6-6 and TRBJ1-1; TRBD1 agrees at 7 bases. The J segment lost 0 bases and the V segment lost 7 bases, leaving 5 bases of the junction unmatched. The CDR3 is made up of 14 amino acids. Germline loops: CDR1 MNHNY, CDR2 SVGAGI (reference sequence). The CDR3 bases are TGTGCCAGCAAAGGGGGCAGACTGAACACTGAAGCTTTCTTT. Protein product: CASKGGRLNTEAFF.

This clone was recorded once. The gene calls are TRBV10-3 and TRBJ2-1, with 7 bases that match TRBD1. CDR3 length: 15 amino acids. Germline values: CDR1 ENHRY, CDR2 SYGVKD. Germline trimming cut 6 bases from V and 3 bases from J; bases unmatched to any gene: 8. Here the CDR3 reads CAIRETGKRYNEQFF. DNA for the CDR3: TGTGCCATCAGGGAGACAGGGAAGCGCTACAATGAGCAGTTCTTC.

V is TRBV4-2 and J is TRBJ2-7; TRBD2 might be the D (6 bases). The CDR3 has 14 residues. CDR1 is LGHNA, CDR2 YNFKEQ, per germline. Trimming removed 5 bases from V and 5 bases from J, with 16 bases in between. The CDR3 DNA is TGTGCCAGCAGCGGCGGGACTCCCAACAACGAGCAGTACTTC. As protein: CASSGGTPNNEQYF.

For the CDR3, the DNA is TGTGCCAGCGAGAACAGTCACTATGGCTACACCTTC. As protein: CASENSHYGYTF. The rearrangement joins TRBV6-1 to TRBJ1-2; D is unresolved. The CDR3 has 12 residues. The V gene's germline CDR1 is MNHNS and CDR2 SASEGT. Trimming removed 8 bases from V and 3 bases from J, with 10 bases in between.

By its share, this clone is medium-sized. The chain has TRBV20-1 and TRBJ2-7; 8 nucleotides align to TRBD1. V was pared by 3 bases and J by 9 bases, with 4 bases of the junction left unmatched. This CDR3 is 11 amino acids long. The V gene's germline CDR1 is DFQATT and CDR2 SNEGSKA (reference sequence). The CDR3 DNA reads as TGCAGTGCTAGGGACAGGGTCCTGCAGTACTTC. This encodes CSARDRVLQYF.

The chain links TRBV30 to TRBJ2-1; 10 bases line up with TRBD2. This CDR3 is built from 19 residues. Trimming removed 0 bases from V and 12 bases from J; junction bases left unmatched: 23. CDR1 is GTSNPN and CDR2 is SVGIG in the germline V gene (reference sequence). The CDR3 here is CAWSVGSRHLAGVGTRQFF. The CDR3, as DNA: TGTGCCTGGAGTGTAGGGTCCCGCCATCTAGCGGGAGTCGGTACAAGGCAGTTCTTC.

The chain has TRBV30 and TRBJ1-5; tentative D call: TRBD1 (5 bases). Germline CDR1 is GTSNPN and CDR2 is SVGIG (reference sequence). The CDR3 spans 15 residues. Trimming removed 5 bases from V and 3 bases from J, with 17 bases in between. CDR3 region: CAWESGGMDNQPQHF. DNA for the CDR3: TGTGCCTGGGAGTCGGGGGGAATGGACAATCAGCCCCAGCATTTT.

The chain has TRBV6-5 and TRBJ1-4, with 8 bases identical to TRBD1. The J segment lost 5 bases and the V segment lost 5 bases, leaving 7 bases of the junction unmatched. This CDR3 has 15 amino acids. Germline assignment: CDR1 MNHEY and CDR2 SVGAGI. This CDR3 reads CASSIQGVRNEKLFF. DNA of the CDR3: TGTGCCAGCAGTATACAGGGGGTCAGGAATGAAAAACTGTTTTTT.

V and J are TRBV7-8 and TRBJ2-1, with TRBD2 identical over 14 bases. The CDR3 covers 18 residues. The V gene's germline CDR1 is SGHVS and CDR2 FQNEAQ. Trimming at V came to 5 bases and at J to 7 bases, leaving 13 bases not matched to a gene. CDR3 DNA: TGTGCCAGCAGCCGACCGTTGGGACTAGCGGGAGAACGGAATGAGCAGTTCTTC. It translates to CASSRPLGLAGERNEQFF.

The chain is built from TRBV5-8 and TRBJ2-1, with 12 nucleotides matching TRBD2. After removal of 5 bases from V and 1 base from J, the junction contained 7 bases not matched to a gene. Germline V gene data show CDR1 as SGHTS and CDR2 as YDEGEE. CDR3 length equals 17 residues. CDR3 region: CASRDGLAGKSYNEQFF. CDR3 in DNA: TGTGCCAGCAGGGACGGACTAGCGGGAAAGTCCTACAATGAGCAGTTCTTC.

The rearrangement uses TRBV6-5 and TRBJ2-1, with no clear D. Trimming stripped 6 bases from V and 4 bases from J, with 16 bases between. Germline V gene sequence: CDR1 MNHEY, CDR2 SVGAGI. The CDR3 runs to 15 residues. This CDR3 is CASSLFPGGYNEQFF. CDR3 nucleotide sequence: TGTGCCAGCAGCCTCTTTCCCGGTGGGTACAATGAGCAGTTCTTC.

CDR3 bases: TGTGCCAGCAGCCAAGTGGGACAGGGGAAAGAGACCCAGTACTTC. Encoded protein: CASSQVGQGKETQYF. V usage is TRBV4-2 and J usage is TRBJ2-5; 10 nucleotides line up with TRBD1. V lost 1 base to trimming and J lost 3 bases; unmatched junction nucleotides: 2. Germline CDR1 reads LGHNA; CDR2 reads YNFKEQ. This CDR3 comprises 15 residues.

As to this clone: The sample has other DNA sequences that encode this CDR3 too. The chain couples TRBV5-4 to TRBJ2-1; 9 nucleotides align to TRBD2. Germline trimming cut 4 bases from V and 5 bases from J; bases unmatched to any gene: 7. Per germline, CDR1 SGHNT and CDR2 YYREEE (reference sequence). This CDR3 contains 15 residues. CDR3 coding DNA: TGTGCCAGCAGCCCGGGACTAGCAGGAAACAATGAGCAGTTCTTC. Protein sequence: CASSPGLAGNNEQFF.

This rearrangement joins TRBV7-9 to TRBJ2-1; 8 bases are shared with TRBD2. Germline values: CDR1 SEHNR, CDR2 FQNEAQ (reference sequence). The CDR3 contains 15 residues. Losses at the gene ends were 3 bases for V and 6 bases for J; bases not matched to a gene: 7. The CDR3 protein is CASSFTAGVSNEQFF. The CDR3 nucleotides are TGTGCCAGCAGCTTTACAGCGGGGGTGAGCAATGAGCAGTTCTTC.

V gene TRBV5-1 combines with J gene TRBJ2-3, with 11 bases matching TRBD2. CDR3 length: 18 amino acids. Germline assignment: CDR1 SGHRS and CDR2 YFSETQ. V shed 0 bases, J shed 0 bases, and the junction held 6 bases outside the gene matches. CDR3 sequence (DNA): TGCGCCAGCAGCTTGGATACTAGCGGGAGAGCTAGCACAGATACGCAGTATTTT. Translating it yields CASSLDTSGRASTDTQYF.